Below, 10 T cell receptor beta chains from the same sample are listed, as sequenced in a study of blood T cell repertoires in COVID-19. TCRdb's table, derived via immunoSEQ multiplex PCR, lists solely in-frame clones and lacks some. The sample yields about 130,000 clones, roughly 85% seen once. Sequenced input: peripheral blood. All receptors come from a woman older than 75 with acute or convalescent COVID-19.

This chain joins TRBV28 and TRBJ1-3, with 7 nucleotides matching TRBD1. The ends lost 6 bases at V and 4 bases at J; junction bases unmatched: 9. The CDR3 loop spans 15 amino acids. CDR1 MDHEN and CDR2 SYDVKM come from the germline V gene. The CDR3 DNA reads as TGTGCCAGCAGCCTCGGTAGGGGGCTAGGAAACACCATATATTTT. The encoded protein is CASSLGRGLGNTIYF.

This chain connects TRBV7-2 to TRBJ1-5; TRBD1 agrees at 11 bases. The CDR3 has 15 residues. The germline V gene has CDR1 SGHTA and CDR2 FQGNSA. Trimming at V came to 4 bases and at J to 6 bases, leaving 5 bases not matched to a gene. CDR3 DNA: TGTGCCAGCAGCTATGGACAGGGGGCCGCTCAGCCCCAGCATTTT. This gives the protein CASSYGQGAAQPQHF.

The rearrangement uses TRBV5-1 and TRBJ1-3; D call uncertain. CDR1 is SGHRS, CDR2 YFSETQ, per germline. The CDR3 has 15 residues. Trimming took 2 bases from V and 0 from J, leaving 9 bases between them. The CDR3 DNA reads as TGCGCCAGCAGCTTCACCGGGAACTCTGGAAACACCATATATTTT. Translation: CASSFTGNSGNTIYF.

The V call is TRBV7-9, the J call TRBJ1-4; D gene ambiguous. Trimming pared 5 bases from V and 6 bases from J, leaving 13 bases between. Germline V lookup: CDR1 SEHNR, CDR2 FQNEAQ (reference sequence). There are 14 residues in the CDR3. The CDR3, as DNA: TGTGCCAGCAGCCGAGGGATCCGGGATGAAAAACTGTTTTTT. Translation gives CASSRGIRDEKLFF.

J is TRBJ1-1 and V is TRBV19; TRBD1 agrees at 11 bases. The CDR3 is 18 residues long. V shed 6 bases and J 2 bases; nucleotides not matched to a gene: 14. CDR1 is LNHDA and CDR2 is SQIVND in the germline V gene (reference sequence). In DNA, the CDR3 is TGTGCCAGTAGACATCGTCCGGGACAGGGGGGCCGAAACACTGAAGCTTTCTTT. This encodes CASRHRPGQGGRNTEAFF.

The chain has TRBV18 and TRBJ1-3, with D possibly matching TRBD1 (5 bases). V shed 2 bases and J shed 0 bases, with 8 bases lying between them. The CDR3 loop spans 15 amino acids. The germline gives CDR1 KGHSH, CDR2 LQKENI. The CDR3 DNA is TGTGCCAGCTCACCATCCGGGGGCTCTGGAAACACCATATATTTT. As protein: CASSPSGGSGNTIYF. The full variable domain, its missing parts supplied by reference TRBV18 and TRBJ1-3, is NAGVMQNPRHLVRRRGQEARLRCSPMKGHSHVYWYRQLPEEGLKFMVYLQKENIIDESGMPKERFSAEFPKEGPSILRIQQVVRGDSAAYFCASSPSGGSGNTIYFGEGSWLTVV.

This chain links TRBV9 with TRBJ1-2; tentatively, D is TRBD1 (5 bases). V lost 4 bases and J 10 bases, leaving 14 bases between the germline ends. The CDR3 length is 12 residues. CDR1 is SGDLS and CDR2 is YYNGEE in the germline V gene. The CDR3 DNA follows: TGTGCCAGCAGCCCCCTGGGGGGAGACTACACCTTC. Translation: CASSPLGGDYTF.

This chain connects TRBV19 to TRBJ1-2; no reliable D call. The CDR3 is made up of 12 amino acids. V gave up 7 bases and J gave up 2 bases, with 8 bases separating them. Germline-derived CDR1 and CDR2 are LNHDA and SQIVND (reference sequence). The CDR3 region is CASKSPNYGYTF. CDR3 in DNA: TGTGCCAGTAAGAGTCCGAACTATGGCTACACCTTC.

This clone was seen more than once but under ten times. V is TRBV12-3 or TRBV12-4 and J is TRBJ1-2, with D unresolved. The V and J ends lost 1 base and 7 bases respectively, with 10 bases between them. This CDR3 spans 13 amino acids. The CDR3 nucleotides read TGTGCCAGCAGTTTAGACCCGAGTGTTGGCTACACCTTC. Translation gives CASSLDPSVGYTF.

The rearrangement links TRBV5-6 to TRBJ1-1; D is possibly TRBD1 (5 bases). Trimming pared 5 bases from V and 5 bases from J, leaving 10 bases between. The germline V gene encodes CDR1 SGHDT and CDR2 YYEEEE. The CDR3 totals 12 residues. The CDR3 bases are TGTGCCAGCAGTCGGGGGTATACTGAAGCTTTCTTT. Residues: CASSRGYTEAFF.